The 13 T cell receptor beta chains below come from one sample, sequenced in a study of shared clonotypes between healthy human individuals (dated by TCRdb to 2018 to 2021). To prepare the library, the immunoSEQ multiplex PCR assay was applied. TCRdb's version of the immuneACCESS table is confined to in-frame rearrangements and falls short of the full clone set. An unresolved V gene accounts for under half of the shortfall where checked; the remainder is of unknown origin. This sample lists around 2,000,000 clones; about 95% were detected once. The ten largest clonotypes hold approximately 1% of the sample. CD8 naive samples were CD45RO-negative cells positively selected for CCR7, giving a CD45RA+CCR7+ population that excluded TemRA cells. Material for sequencing was naive CD8+ T cells sorted from blood. Reading the label with the study, this specimen's cell subset or site is: CD45RA+CCR7+. These receptors all stem from a man aged 18 to 35 in good health.

On this clone: A read error may produce the germline difference seen at one junction end. The CDR3: CASSLAGSPDTQYF. In DNA, the CDR3 is TGTGCCAGCAGCCTAGCGGGAAGTCCAGATACGCAGTATTTT. V gene TRBV7-2 combines with J gene TRBJ2-3; 9 bases fit TRBD2. The CDR3 length is 14 residues. Germline loops: CDR1 SGHTA, CDR2 FQGNSA.

This clone was recorded only once. The chain uses TRBV4-1 and TRBJ1-3; 8 positions agree with TRBD1. Trimming took 0 bases from V and 0 from J; bases not matched to a gene: 7. The CDR3 loop spans 18 amino acids. From germline, CDR1 is MGHRA and CDR2 YSYEKL. The CDR3 loop is CASSQESPGQGSGNTIYF. Written as DNA, the CDR3 is TGCGCCAGCAGCCAAGAATCGCCCGGACAGGGCTCTGGAAACACCATATATTTT.

The V call is TRBV6-6, the J call TRBJ2-7; D not certain. The V gene's germline CDR1 is MNHNY and CDR2 SVGAGI (reference sequence). V lost 0 bases, J lost 0 bases, and 9 bases lay in between. This CDR3 is 15 amino acids long. The CDR3 reads CASSYSGDSSYEQYF. DNA of the CDR3: TGTGCCAGCAGTTACTCGGGCGATAGCTCCTACGAGCAGTACTTC.

The chain links TRBV19 to TRBJ2-2; 8 bases align to TRBD1. V trimming: 1 base; J trimming: 9 bases; junction bases outside the gene matches: 4. The CDR3 has 14 amino acids. CDR1 and CDR2 from the germline V gene are LNHDA and SQIVND (reference sequence). In DNA form, the CDR3 reads TGTGCCAGTAGTATAGGGACAGGGTTACGGGAGCTGTTTTTT. Amino acids: CASSIGTGLRELFF. The full variable domain, its missing parts supplied by reference TRBV19 and TRBJ2-2, is DGGITQSPKYLFRKEGQNVTLSCEQNLNHDAMYWYRQDPGQGLRLIYYSQIVNDFQKGDIAEGYSVSREKKESFPLTVTSAQKNPTAFYLCASSIGTGLRELFFGEGSRLTVL.

The chain joins TRBV28 to TRBJ2-7; 9 bases align to TRBD1. Germline CDR1 is MDHEN and CDR2 is SYDVKM. This CDR3 spans 16 amino acids. With V trimmed by 3 bases and J by 5 bases, 11 bases remained unmatched. CDR3 sequence (DNA): TGTGCCAGCAGTTTTTCCGTCGGACAGGGGACCCACGAGCAGTACTTC. This encodes CASSFSVGQGTHEQYF. Complete variable domain (other parts from reference TRBV28 and TRBJ2-7): DVKVTQSSRYLVKRTGEKVFLECVQDMDHENMFWYRQDPGLGLRLIYFSYDVKMKEKGDIPEGYSVSREKKERFSLILESASTNQTSMYLCASSFSVGQGTHEQYFGPGTRLTVT.

Worth noting for this clone: Different DNA sequences within this sample yield the same CDR3. The chain uses TRBV5-6 and TRBJ2-2; D call uncertain. The CDR3 spans 12 residues. Germline V gene sequence: CDR1 SGHDT, CDR2 YYEEEE. The V gene lost 1 base and the J gene lost 6 bases, with 4 bases spanning the gap. CDR3 sequence: CASSLRSGELFF. Here the CDR3 DNA reads TGTGCCAGCAGCTTGAGGTCCGGGGAGCTGTTTTTT.

The chain has TRBV15 and TRBJ1-2; D perhaps matches TRBD1 (6 bases). The germline V gene has CDR1 LNHNV and CDR2 YYDKDF (reference sequence). This CDR3 comprises 14 residues. V lost 2 bases and J 2 bases, leaving 9 bases between the germline ends. In DNA form, the CDR3 reads TGTGCCACCAGCAGACGCACAGGGAACTATGGCTACACCTTC. Amino acid sequence: CATSRRTGNYGYTF.

A remark on this clone: Distinct nucleotide sequences in the sample also encode this CDR3. This chain links TRBV9 with TRBJ2-3; D is ambiguous. Per the germline V gene, CDR1 is SGDLS and CDR2 is YYNGEE. V gave up 1 base and J gave up 0 bases, with 3 bases separating them. CDR3 length: 13 amino acids. The CDR3 nucleotides read TGTGCCAGCAGCGTACCCAGCACAGATACGCAGTATTTT. Translating it yields CASSVPSTDTQYF.

The genes are TRBV4-3 and TRBJ1-1; the D gene is possibly TRBD1 (5 bases). This CDR3 has 14 residues. CDR1 LGHNA and CDR2 YSLEER come from the germline V gene. V gave up 5 bases and J gave up 1 base, with 11 bases separating them. The CDR3 bases are TGCGCCAGCAGCACGTTAGGGGAGAACACTGAAGCTTTCTTT. This gives the protein CASSTLGENTEAFF.

The chain employs TRBV6-5 and TRBJ2-5, with TRBD1 matching over 9 bases. The CDR3 has 15 amino acids. CDR1 and CDR2 from the germline V gene are MNHEY and SVGAGI. The trim removed 5 bases at V and 0 bases at J, leaving 4 bases unmatched. CDR3 loop: CASSPRQGDQETQYF. The CDR3 bases are TGTGCCAGCAGTCCCAGACAGGGGGACCAAGAGACCCAGTACTTC.

This chain joins TRBV11-2 and TRBJ2-7; tentatively, D is TRBD1 or TRBD2 (5 bases each). The CDR3 has 13 amino acids. Trimming left V 4 bases short and J 3 bases short, with 10 bases between. Germline assignment: CDR1 SGHAT and CDR2 FQNNGV. CDR3 residues: CASSSGHRYEQYF. CDR3 DNA: TGTGCCAGCAGCTCGGGGCACCGCTACGAGCAGTACTTC. Combining the CDR3 with reference TRBV11-2 and TRBJ2-7 gives the whole variable domain EAGVAQSPRYKIIEKRQSVAFWCNPISGHATLYWYQQILGQGPKLLIQFQNNGVVDDSQLPKDRFSAERLKGVDSTLKIQPAKLEDSAVYLCASSSGHRYEQYFGPGTRLTVT.

V usage is TRBV9 and J usage is TRBJ2-2, with D unresolved. The CDR3 runs 13 residues. The V gene lost 2 bases and the J gene lost 5 bases, with 7 bases spanning the gap. Per germline, CDR1 SGDLS and CDR2 YYNGEE. The CDR3: CASSVVQTGELFF. The CDR3 region has the DNA TGTGCCAGCAGCGTCGTCCAAACCGGGGAGCTGTTTTTT.

The chain uses TRBV6-6 and TRBJ1-5, with no clear D. Trimming shortened V by 8 bases and J by 5 bases, and 10 bases separated the two germline ends. Germline CDR1 reads MNHNY; CDR2 reads SVGAGI (reference sequence). This CDR3 contains 12 residues. CDR3 coding DNA: TGTGCCAGCGATCTTCGGGATCAGCCCCAGCATTTT. It codes for CASDLRDQPQHF.